Sequencing of this TCR beta chain was carried out in a study of T cells in Graves' hyperthyroidism and ophthalmopathy. As for the study in general: Initial diagnosis, before any treatment, was when peripheral blood was collected.

With regard to this clonotype: The junction shows a germline mismatch at one end, possibly a read error.

Amplified regions were TCR beta CDR3 sequences from RNA transcripts. A first-round RT-PCR of the TCR CDR3 used the HTBI primer set. TCRdb reprocessed the multiplex PCR reads with MiXCR, giving one entry per CDR3 protein. The table lists fewer than 550,000 distinct CDR3 sequences, approximately 14% of them singletons. Patients aged 18 to 65 with hyperthyroidism were newly diagnosed, with duration under 2 months. In germline, CDR1 is LNHDA, CDR2 SQIVND (reference sequence). The CDR3 is made up of 14 amino acids. The J gene is TRBJ1-1, the V gene TRBV19; possibly TRBD1 for D (5 bases). The sequence was obtained from a woman younger than 30 with Graves' hyperthyroidism. Sequencing used blood. CDR3 amino acids: CASSTDRLNTEAFF. DNA of the CDR3: TGCGCCAGTAGTACCGACAGATTGAACACTGAAGCTTTCTTT.